These 2 T cell receptor beta chains were sequenced from one sample in a study of OX40 agonist ivuxolimab in advanced cancers. This table comes from immunoSEQ multiplex PCR, and its TCRdb copy is limited to in-frame clones, with some not included. This table has 60,000 to 75,000 clones, 91% appearing once. The source material was CD4+ or CD8+ T cells sorted from blood, sampled in a trial of the OX40 agonist ivuxolimab. The origin of the receptors is an adult with an advanced solid tumor such as melanoma, head and neck, liver or kidney cancer.

J is TRBJ2-7 and V is TRBV15, with D perhaps TRBD1 or TRBD2 (5 bases each). There are 14 residues in the CDR3. V gave up 0 bases and J gave up 4 bases, with 10 bases separating them. Germline lookup yields CDR1 LNHNV and CDR2 YYDKDF (reference sequence). The CDR3 nucleotides are TGTGCCACCAGCAGAGATCCGGGGCCTTACGAGCAGTACTTC. Protein product: CATSRDPGPYEQYF.

This sequence joins TRBV18 and TRBJ1-5, with D perhaps matching TRBD1 (6 bases). The CDR3 is made up of 13 amino acids. Germline values: CDR1 KGHSH, CDR2 LQKENI. Trimming cost V 4 bases and J 5 bases, with 9 bases left between them. The CDR3 DNA reads as TGTGCCAGCTCACTACAGGGCGATCAGCCCCAGCATTTT. Encoded protein: CASSLQGDQPQHF. Full variable domain (missing parts from reference TRBV18 and TRBJ1-5): NAGVMQNPRHLVRRRGQEARLRCSPMKGHSHVYWYRQLPEEGLKFMVYLQKENIIDESGMPKERFSAEFPKEGPSILRIQQVVRGDSAAYFCASSLQGDQPQHFGDGTRLSIL.